A selection of T cell receptor beta chains follows, all from one sample in a study of blood T cell repertoires in COVID-19. Using immunoSEQ multiplex PCR, the repertoire was profiled, and TCRdb retains in-frame clones only, with some absent. The repertoire consists of roughly 200,000 clones, with approximately 87% occurring once and the leading ten covering about 3.1%. The sequencing sample was made of PBMCs or T cells enriched from blood (not recorded which). Receptors originate from a woman between 50 and 59 years old in a cohort exposed to, infected with or recovered from COVID-19 (not recorded which). Each CDR3 is given with its conserved first and last residue. Fields, in order: V gene, J gene, clone size, D gene, CDR3 protein, CDR3 DNA. A D gene is named only where the DNA matches it firmly. The size of a clone is reported for some rows only, either as once, few or many, or as a class for expanded clones.

TRBV3-1/TRBV3-2,TRBJ1-1,few,.,CASRMTQGNTEAFF,TGTGCCAGCAGAATGACTCAGGGGAACACTGAAGCTTTCTTT
TRBV29-1,TRBJ2-7,.,.,CSVGGVEQYF,TGCAGCGTTGGGGGGGTCGAGCAGTACTTC
TRBV7-9,TRBJ1-5,.,.,CASSPYSNQPQHF,TGTGCCAGCAGCCCCTATAGCAATCAGCCCCAGCATTTT
TRBV4-3,TRBJ1-2,few,.,CASSQDRKGTPYGYTF,TGCGCCAGCAGCCAAGATAGGAAAGGGACTCCCTATGGCTACACCTTC
TRBV19,TRBJ1-5,.,TRBD1,CASSRQGAGNQPQHF,TGTGCCAGTAGTAGACAGGGGGCAGGCAATCAGCCCCAGCATTTT
TRBV6-5,TRBJ2-1,once,TRBD1,CATRSGQGNNEQFF,TGTGCCACCCGATCCGGACAGGGGAACAATGAGCAGTTCTTC
TRBV5-4,TRBJ1-1,.,.,CASTTGGLMNTEAFF,TGTGCCAGCACCACGGGAGGGCTGATGAACACTGAAGCTTTCTTT
TRBV2,TRBJ2-2,.,TRBD1,CASRAGQGVTGELFF,TGTGCCAGCCGAGCGGGACAGGGGGTCACCGGGGAGCTGTTTTTT
TRBV11-3,TRBJ2-7,.,TRBD1,CASSLRFGQGEQYF,TGTGCCAGCAGCTTAAGGTTTGGACAGGGCGAGCAGTACTTC
TRBV4-2,TRBJ2-5,.,.,CASSQDPRGYQETQYF,TGTGCCAGCAGCCAAGATCCGCGAGGCTACCAAGAGACCCAGTACTTC
TRBV3-1/TRBV3-2,TRBJ2-5,.,TRBD2,CASSQAALAGGGETQYF,TGTGCCAGCAGCCAAGCTGCTCTAGCGGGGGGCGGAGAGACCCAGTACTTC
TRBV5-4,TRBJ2-7,.,.,CASSAGGYYEQYF,TGTGCCAGCAGCGCCGGGGGTTACTACGAGCAGTACTTC
TRBV13,TRBJ1-2,once,.,CASSLLSGGGVYGYTF,TGTGCCAGCAGCCTACTTTCCGGGGGGGGTGTCTATGGCTACACCTTC
TRBV28,TRBJ1-2,once,TRBD1,CASTADRAGYTF,TGTGCCAGCACCGCCGACAGGGCTGGCTACACCTTC
TRBV9,TRBJ1-3,.,.,CASSGRGGNTIYF,TGTGCCAGCAGCGGCAGGGGAGGAAACACCATATATTTT
TRBV10-3,TRBJ2-7,.,TRBD1,CATNSGGRGYEQYF,TGTGCCACCAATTCAGGGGGCCGCGGGTACGAGCAGTACTTC
TRBV20-1,TRBJ2-7,.,.,CSASAAGRIYEQYF,TGCAGTGCTAGTGCGGCGGGGAGGATCTACGAGCAGTACTTC
TRBV11-1,TRBJ1-6,.,.,CASSFKGNNSPLHF,TGTGCCAGCAGCTTCAAGGGGAATAATTCACCCCTCCACTTT
TRBV5-6,TRBJ1-2,.,.,CASSVGTKNYGYTF,TGTGCCAGCAGCGTGGGCACTAAGAACTATGGCTACACCTTC
TRBV6-2/TRBV6-3,TRBJ2-2,.,.,CASSLLLNTGELFF,TGTGCCAGCAGTCTCCTCCTCAACACCGGGGAGCTGTTTTTT
TRBV20-1,TRBJ2-3,.,.,CSARVVDTQYF,TGCAGTGCTCGAGTCGTAGATACGCAGTATTTT
TRBV19,TRBJ2-7,.,.,CASSISGFSYEQYF,TGTGCCAGTAGTATCTCAGGGTTCTCCTACGAGCAGTACTTC
TRBV7-6,TRBJ1-5,.,TRBD1,CASSNTGDQPQHF,TGTGCCAGCAGTAATACAGGGGATCAGCCCCAGCATTTT
TRBV18,TRBJ1-2,once,.,CASSLQQGSGYTF,TGTGCCAGCTCACTCCAACAGGGCAGTGGCTACACCTTC
TRBV11-2,TRBJ2-1,.,.,CASSHGGGGEQFF,TGTGCCAGCAGCCACGGCGGGGGCGGTGAGCAGTTCTTC
TRBV6-4,TRBJ2-7,.,TRBD1,CASSDQDRDYEQYF,TGTGCCAGCAGTGACCAGGACAGGGACTACGAGCAGTACTTC
TRBV24-1,TRBJ1-6,.,.,CATSDRYNSPLHF,TGTGCCACCAGTGACCGTTATAATTCACCCCTCCACTTT